A single sample gave rise to the 27 T cell receptor beta chains below, sequenced in a study of shared clonotypes between healthy human individuals. The data were produced by immunoSEQ multiplex PCR, yet TCRdb's version contains in-frame clones alone and is incomplete. The table has millions of clones, approximately 90% seen once. The sequencing input was naive CD4+ T cells sorted from blood. Subset: CD45RA+ positively selected. These receptors originate from a man between 18 and 35 years old in good health.

The chain couples TRBV27 to TRBJ2-5; 9 nucleotides align to TRBD2. V dropped 10 bases and J dropped 3; count of bases not matched to a gene: 21. Germline V gene sequence: CDR1 MNHEY, CDR2 SMNVEV (reference sequence). The CDR3 contains 18 residues. In DNA, the CDR3 is TGTGCCACCTACAGGTGGGGGCGGGGGGGCCCCACCAAAGAGACCCAGTACTTC. Its translation: CATYRWGRGGPTKETQYF.

The genes are TRBV6-1 and TRBJ2-1, with no clear D. The CDR3 runs to 15 residues. Trimming cost V 7 bases and J 7 bases, with 20 bases left between them. In germline, CDR1 is MNHNS, CDR2 SASEGT. Here the CDR3 DNA reads TGTGCCAGCAATACCCTTCCCACTATGGGGAATGAGCAGTTCTTC. It specifies CASNTLPTMGNEQFF.

About this clone itself: In the same sample, other DNA sequences code for this CDR3. The rearrangement uses TRBV15 and TRBJ2-1, with no clear D. Germline loops: CDR1 LNHNV, CDR2 YYDKDF (reference sequence). The CDR3 is 13 residues long. Between the trimmed V and J ends, which lost 1 base and 2 bases, there was a span of 3 bases. In nucleotides, the CDR3 is TGTGCCACCAGCAGAGGGGCCTACAATGAGCAGTTCTTC. It yields the protein CATSRGAYNEQFF.

The rearrangement uses TRBV10-3 and TRBJ1-5; 10 bases are shared with TRBD1. Unmatched junction bases numbered 3, after V lost 6 bases and J lost 1 base. The CDR3 runs to 15 residues. Germline assignment: CDR1 ENHRY and CDR2 SYGVKD. The CDR3 nucleotides read TGTGCCATCAGCGACAGGGGGCAGAGCAATCAGCCCCAGCATTTT. The encoded protein is CAISDRGQSNQPQHF.

V is TRBV2 and J is TRBJ2-5; D gene unclear. Between the trimmed V and J ends, which lost 6 bases and 9 bases, there was a span of 17 bases. This CDR3 contains 13 residues. The germline V gene has CDR1 SNHLY and CDR2 FYNNEI. The CDR3 reads CASRETGPLAQYF. CDR3 nucleotides: TGTGCCAGCAGAGAGACGGGTCCTTTAGCCCAGTACTTC.

The V gene is TRBV11-2, the J gene TRBJ2-7, with D possibly being TRBD1 (5 bases). The CDR3 has 16 residues. V gave up 1 base and J gave up 0 bases, with 13 bases separating them. The germline V gene has CDR1 SGHAT and CDR2 FQNNGV. Here the CDR3 reads CASSLVGQGYSYEQYF. CDR3 sequence (DNA): TGTGCCAGCAGCTTAGTTGGGCAGGGCTACTCCTACGAGCAGTACTTC.

The genes are TRBV6-1 and TRBJ2-7; D remains ambiguous. CDR1 and CDR2 (germline): MNHNS, SASEGT. The CDR3 contains 15 residues. The V end lost 1 base, the J end lost 0 bases, and 10 bases lay between the germline ends. DNA for the CDR3: TGTGCCAGCAGTGAAGTTGACGGAAGCTCCTACGAGCAGTACTTC. The encoded protein is CASSEVDGSSYEQYF.

As to this clone: A read error may produce the germline difference seen at one junction end. V is TRBV10-2 and J is TRBJ2-6; D gene ambiguous. The CDR3 consists of 14 residues. Germline V gene data show CDR1 as WSHSY and CDR2 as SAAADI. CDR3 sequence (DNA): TGCGCCACCAGTGGAAGCTCTGGGGCCAACGTCCTGACTTTC. Translation: CATSGSSGANVLTF.

The sample holds one count of this clone. The same CDR3 also results from other DNA sequences found in this sample. The chain carries TRBV6-5 and TRBJ2-7; D is undetermined. CDR3 length: 11 amino acids. Germline V gives CDR1 MNHEY, CDR2 SVGAGI. V dropped 4 bases and J dropped 4 bases, with 5 bases sitting between them. The CDR3 here is CASSSTYEQYF. CDR3 sequence (DNA): TGTGCCAGCAGTTCCACATACGAGCAGTACTTC.

This sequence joins TRBV11-2 and TRBJ1-1; possible D gene TRBD1, 6 bases. CDR1 SGHAT and CDR2 FQNNGV come from the germline V gene. Trimming pared 6 bases from V and 5 bases from J, leaving 16 bases between. The CDR3 is 14 residues long. DNA for the CDR3: TGTGCCAGCAGTCTACACAGGGTGGAGACTGAAGCTTTCTTT. Residues: CASSLHRVETEAFF.

The V and J genes are TRBV30 and TRBJ1-2; D is uncertain. CDR1 GTSNPN and CDR2 SVGIG come from the germline V gene (reference sequence). This CDR3 contains 13 residues. V dropped 1 base and J dropped 1 base, with 7 bases sitting between them. Here the CDR3 reads CAWSGKVNYGYTF. CDR3 nucleotides: TGTGCCTGGAGTGGTAAGGTTAACTATGGCTACACCTTC.

The chain combines TRBV19 with TRBJ1-4; D may be TRBD1 (5 bases). The CDR3 runs 13 residues. V lost 5 bases, J lost 5 bases, and 9 bases lay in between. Germline loops: CDR1 LNHDA, CDR2 SQIVND (reference sequence). This CDR3 is CASSGRANEKLFF. In nucleotides, the CDR3 is TGTGCCAGTAGTGGCAGGGCGAATGAAAAACTGTTTTTT.

Points on this clone: This sample includes further DNA sequences coding for the same CDR3. The chain has TRBV6-1 and TRBJ1-2; the D is unclear. CDR3 length: 14 residues. Germline values: CDR1 MNHNS, CDR2 SASEGT. With 3 bases removed from V and 0 bases from J, the gap between germline ends came to 8 bases. CDR3 sequence (DNA): TGTGCCAGCAGTGACCCAAGAGCTAACTATGGCTACACCTTC. Amino acids: CASSDPRANYGYTF.

This clone has only one observation. At one boundary the junction diverges from the germline segment, which might be a read error. The chain joins TRBV4-3 to TRBJ1-1; D ambiguous. This CDR3 contains 15 residues. Germline loops: CDR1 LGHNA, CDR2 YSLEER. CDR3 DNA sequence: TGCACCAGCAGCCAAGAGGCAGACCGTGCCACTGAAGCTTTCTTT. Residues: CTSSQEADRATEAFF.

This clone was counted once. The rearrangement uses TRBV10-3 and TRBJ1-1; 8 bases map to TRBD1. Looked up from germline, CDR1 is ENHRY and CDR2 is SYGVKD. The CDR3 covers 14 residues. V lost 2 bases, J lost 5 bases, and 4 bases stayed unmatched. The CDR3 here is CAISERRTGTEAFF. As DNA, the CDR3 is TGTGCCATCAGTGAGCGCCGGACAGGGACTGAAGCTTTCTTT.

A note on this clone: At the DNA level, this CDR3 is encoded by other sequences in the same sample as well. The V call is TRBV5-1, the J call TRBJ2-3; perhaps TRBD2 as D (6 bases). Trimming left V 0 bases short and J 1 base short, with 12 bases between. The CDR3 spans 16 residues. Germline V gene lookup returns CDR1 SGHRS and CDR2 YFSETQ. CDR3 residues: CASSLAGGGGTDTQYF. The CDR3 bases are TGCGCCAGCAGCTTGGCCGGCGGCGGGGGCACAGATACGCAGTATTTT.

The rearrangement uses TRBV19 and TRBJ2-7, with D possibly matching TRBD2 (5 bases). This CDR3 contains 14 residues. CDR1 and CDR2 (germline): LNHDA, SQIVND (reference sequence). V was clipped by 3 bases and J by 0 bases, with 9 bases between them. CDR3: CASSIQRSSYEQYF. The CDR3 DNA is TGTGCCAGTAGTATCCAGCGGAGCTCCTACGAGCAGTACTTC.

Note on this clone: The same CDR3 arises from other DNA sequences in this sample as well. The chain is built from TRBV18 and TRBJ2-5; a weak D match, TRBD1 (6 bases). The CDR3 covers 14 residues. The germline V and J ends were trimmed by 3 bases and 2 bases, with 10 bases remaining between them. Germline V gives CDR1 KGHSH, CDR2 LQKENI. The CDR3 here is CASSPGATQETQYF. The CDR3, as DNA: TGTGCCAGCTCACCGGGGGCCACACAAGAGACCCAGTACTTC.

The chain carries TRBV5-1 and TRBJ1-2; D may be TRBD1 (5 bases). Trimming took 4 bases from V and 4 from J, leaving 11 bases between them. This CDR3 spans 13 amino acids. The germline V gene has CDR1 SGHRS and CDR2 YFSETQ. As DNA, the CDR3 is TGCGCCAGCAGCCCGGACATATTCTATGGCTACACCTTC. Its protein product is CASSPDIFYGYTF.

The chain has TRBV19 and TRBJ1-1; no reliable D call. Between the trimmed V and J ends, which lost 6 bases and 1 base, there was a span of 15 bases. Germline V CDR1 and CDR2: LNHDA, SQIVND (reference sequence). The CDR3 covers 15 residues. Here the CDR3 DNA reads TGTGCCAGTAGAGATGGAGTCGCGGGGAACACTGAAGCTTTCTTT. It is translated as CASRDGVAGNTEAFF.

The CDR3 nucleotides are TGCGCCAGCAGTCCGCTAGCGGGGGGTTCCTACGAGCAGTACTTC. Encoded protein: CASSPLAGGSYEQYF. V usage is TRBV5-1 and J usage is TRBJ2-7; 11 bases fit TRBD2. CDR1 SGHRS and CDR2 YFSETQ come from the germline V gene. V lost 5 bases to trimming and J lost 1 base; unmatched junction nucleotides: 5. The length of the CDR3 is 15 residues.

CDR3 sequence: CASTYRPGSTDTQYF. The CDR3 coding sequence is TGTGCCAGCACCTACCGTCCGGGCAGCACAGATACGCAGTATTTT. This chain joins TRBV6-6 and TRBJ2-3, with D unclear. Trimming took 7 bases from V and 0 from J, leaving 14 bases between them. Per the germline V gene, CDR1 is MNHNY and CDR2 is SVGAGI (reference sequence). This CDR3 has 15 amino acids.

This clone appeared a few times. This chain uses TRBV7-9 with TRBJ1-1; 8 nucleotides align to TRBD1. Trimming removed 2 bases from V and 5 bases from J; junction bases left unmatched: 4. There are 14 residues in the CDR3. Looked up from germline, CDR1 is SEHNR and CDR2 is FQNEAQ (reference sequence). CDR3 sequence reads: CASSLKDRETEAFF. The CDR3 DNA sequence: TGTGCCAGCAGCTTAAAGGACAGGGAGACTGAAGCTTTCTTT.

The chain carries TRBV20-1 and TRBJ1-1; D remains unclear. This CDR3 region has 11 residues. V lost 4 bases and J lost 7, with 10 bases in between. Germline lookup yields CDR1 DFQATT and CDR2 SNEGSKA (reference sequence). This chain's CDR3 is CSATGPGEAFF. Here the CDR3 DNA reads TGCAGTGCTACCGGACCCGGTGAAGCTTTCTTT.

CDR3 in DNA: TGTGCCAGCAGTTTAGACGGGGGTACGCAGTTCTTC. This sequence encodes CASSLDGGTQFF. The rearrangement joins TRBV28 to TRBJ2-1, with D maybe TRBD2 (6 bases). Trimming shortened V by 2 bases and J by 12 bases, and 11 bases separated the two germline ends. The CDR3 covers 12 residues. Germline V gives CDR1 MDHEN, CDR2 SYDVKM.

This chain connects TRBV19 to TRBJ1-1; 7 positions agree with TRBD1. Trimming at V came to 5 bases and at J to 2 bases, leaving 8 bases not matched to a gene. The CDR3 has 15 amino acids. CDR1 and CDR2 (germline): LNHDA, SQIVND (reference sequence). CDR3 region: CASSPRQGGNTEAFF. In nucleotides, the CDR3 is TGTGCCAGTAGTCCGCGACAGGGAGGAAACACTGAAGCTTTCTTT.

This clone was seen only once. The chain uses TRBV15 and TRBJ2-3, with 9 bases aligning to TRBD2. V was clipped by 5 bases and J by 0 bases; unmatched bases: 15. This CDR3 comprises 19 residues. CDR1 and CDR2 from the germline V gene are LNHNV and YYDKDF (reference sequence). In DNA, the CDR3 is TGTGCCACCAGCCTCCTCCCCAGCGGGGGGCCCCTAAGCACAGATACGCAGTATTTT. Translating it yields CATSLLPSGGPLSTDTQYF.